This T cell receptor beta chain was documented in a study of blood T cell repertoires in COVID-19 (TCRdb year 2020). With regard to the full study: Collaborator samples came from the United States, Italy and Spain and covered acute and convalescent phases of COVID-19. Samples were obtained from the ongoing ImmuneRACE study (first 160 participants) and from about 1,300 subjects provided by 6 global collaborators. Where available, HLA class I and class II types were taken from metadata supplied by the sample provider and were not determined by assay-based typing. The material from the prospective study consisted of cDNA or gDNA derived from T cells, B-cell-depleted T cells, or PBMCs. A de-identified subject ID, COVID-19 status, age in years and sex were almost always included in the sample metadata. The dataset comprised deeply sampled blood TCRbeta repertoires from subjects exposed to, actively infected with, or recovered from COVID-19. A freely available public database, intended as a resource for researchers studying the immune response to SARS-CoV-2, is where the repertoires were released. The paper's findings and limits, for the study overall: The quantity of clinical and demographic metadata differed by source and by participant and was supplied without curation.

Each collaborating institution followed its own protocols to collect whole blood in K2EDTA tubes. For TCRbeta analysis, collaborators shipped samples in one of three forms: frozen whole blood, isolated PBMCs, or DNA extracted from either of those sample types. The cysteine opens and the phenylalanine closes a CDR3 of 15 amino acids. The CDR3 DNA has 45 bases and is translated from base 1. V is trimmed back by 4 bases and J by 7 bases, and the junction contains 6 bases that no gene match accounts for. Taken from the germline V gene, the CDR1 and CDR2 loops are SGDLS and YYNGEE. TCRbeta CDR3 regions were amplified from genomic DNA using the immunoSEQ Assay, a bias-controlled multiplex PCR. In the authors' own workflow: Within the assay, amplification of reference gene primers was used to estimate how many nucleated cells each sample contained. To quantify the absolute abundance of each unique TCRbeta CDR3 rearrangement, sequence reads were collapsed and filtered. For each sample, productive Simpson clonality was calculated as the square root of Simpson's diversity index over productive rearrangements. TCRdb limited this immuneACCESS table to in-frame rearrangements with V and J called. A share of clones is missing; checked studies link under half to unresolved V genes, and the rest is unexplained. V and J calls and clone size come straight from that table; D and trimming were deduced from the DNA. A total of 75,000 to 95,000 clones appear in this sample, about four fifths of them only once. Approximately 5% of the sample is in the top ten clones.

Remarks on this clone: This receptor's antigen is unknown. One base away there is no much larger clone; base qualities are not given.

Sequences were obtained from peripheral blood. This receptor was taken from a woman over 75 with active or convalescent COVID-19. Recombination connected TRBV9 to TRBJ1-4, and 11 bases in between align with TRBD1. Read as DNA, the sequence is TGTGCCAGCAGCATGTCCGGGACAGGGGGTGAAAAACTGTTTTTT. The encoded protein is CASSMSGTGGEKLFF. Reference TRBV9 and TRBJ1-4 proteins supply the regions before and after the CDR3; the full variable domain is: DSGVTQTPKHLITATGQRVTLRCSPRSGDLSVYWYQQSLDQGLQFLIQYYNGEERAKGNILERFSAQQFPDLHSELNLSSLELGDSALYFCASSMSGTGGEKLFFGSGTQLSVL.